This TCR beta chain stems from a study of shared clonotypes between healthy human individuals. General study points: Larger estimated richness was generally recorded for naive subsets relative to memory subsets.

The junction had 4 bases not matched to a gene; V was cut back by 0 bases and J by 0 bases. The CDR3 has 17 amino acids. Germline CDR1 is KGHSH and CDR2 is LQKENI. Method: immunoSEQ multiplex PCR; TCRdb's copy keeps in-frame clones and lacks some. This table has approximately 1.5 million clones, approximately 98.5% appearing once. Comment on this clone: The antigen is undetermined.

The chain employs TRBV18 and TRBJ2-3; 9 bases are shared with TRBD1. The source of this sequence is a man aged 30 to 39 in good health. Input material: naive CD4+ T cells sorted from blood. Subset given: CD45RA+ positively selected. The CDR3 region has the DNA TGTGCCAGCTCACCACCGAGGACAGGGGACAGCACAGATACGCAGTATTTT. Protein sequence: CASSPPRTGDSTDTQYF.